The present T cell receptor beta chain was sequenced within a study of T cell repertoires in cytomegalovirus infection. Study information: In the study, CMV epitopes included recently identified HLA-C-restricted and well-studied HLA-B-restricted ones.

In TCRdb, the reads were re-called with MiXCR into one record per CDR3 protein. Among roughly 120,000 distinct CDR3 sequences listed, roughly 32% were seen once. This clonotype occurred a few times. Its antigen is currently unknown. Trimming removed 8 bases at V and 1 base at J, with 12 bases between. CDR1 and CDR2 (germline): SGHTA, FQGNSA. The CDR3 contains 13 residues. J is TRBJ2-7 and V is TRBV7-2; D assignment may be TRBD1 or TRBD2 (5 bases each). The receptor comes from a human donor in good health (CMV status not recorded). Some clones in this sample may be carry-over from other donors' samples. This sample comprised CD8+ T cells from cultured PBMCs, obtained from culture after CMV antigen stimulation. The CDR3 sequence is CASAWDGSYEQYF. In nucleotides, the CDR3 is TGTGCCAGCGCGTGGGACGGTTCCTACGAGCAGTACTTC.